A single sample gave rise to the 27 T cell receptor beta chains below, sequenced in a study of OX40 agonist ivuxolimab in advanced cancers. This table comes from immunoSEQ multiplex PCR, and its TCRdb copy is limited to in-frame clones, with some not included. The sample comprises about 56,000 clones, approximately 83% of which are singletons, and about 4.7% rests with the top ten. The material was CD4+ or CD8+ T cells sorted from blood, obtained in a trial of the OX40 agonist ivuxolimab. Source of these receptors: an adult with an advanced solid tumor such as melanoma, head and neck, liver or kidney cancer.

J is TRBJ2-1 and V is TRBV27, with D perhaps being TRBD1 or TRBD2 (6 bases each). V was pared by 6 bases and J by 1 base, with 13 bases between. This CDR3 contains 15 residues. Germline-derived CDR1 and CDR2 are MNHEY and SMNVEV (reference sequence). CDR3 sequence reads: CASSRTGRSYNEQFF. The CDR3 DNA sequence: TGTGCCAGCAGCCGAACAGGGAGGTCCTACAATGAGCAGTTCTTC.

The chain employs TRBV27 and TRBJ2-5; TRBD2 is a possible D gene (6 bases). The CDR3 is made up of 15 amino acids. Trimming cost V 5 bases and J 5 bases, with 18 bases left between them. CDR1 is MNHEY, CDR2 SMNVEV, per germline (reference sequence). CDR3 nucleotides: TGTGCCAGCAGTACCCGGGGGACGGGAGTTGAGACCCAGTACTTC. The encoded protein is CASSTRGTGVETQYF.

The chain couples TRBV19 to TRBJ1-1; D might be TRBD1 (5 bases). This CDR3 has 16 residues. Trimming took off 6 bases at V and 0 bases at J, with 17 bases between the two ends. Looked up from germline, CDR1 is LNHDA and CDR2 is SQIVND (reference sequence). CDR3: CASRSRYRSMNTEAFF. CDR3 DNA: TGTGCCAGTAGAAGCCGATACAGGTCCATGAACACTGAAGCTTTCTTT.

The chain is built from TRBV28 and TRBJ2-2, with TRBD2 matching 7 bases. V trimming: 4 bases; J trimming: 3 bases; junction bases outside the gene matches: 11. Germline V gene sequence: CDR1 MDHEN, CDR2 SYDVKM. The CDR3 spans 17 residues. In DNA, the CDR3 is TGTGCCAGCAGTTCTCCATTACTAGCGTTGGACACCGGGGAGCTGTTTTTT. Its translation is CASSSPLLALDTGELFF.

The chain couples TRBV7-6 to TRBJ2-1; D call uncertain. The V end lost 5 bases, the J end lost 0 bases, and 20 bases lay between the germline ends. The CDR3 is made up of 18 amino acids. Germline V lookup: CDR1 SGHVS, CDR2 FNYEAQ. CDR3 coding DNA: TGTGCCAGCAGCCAGACCATTCTAACGCCCAGCTCCTACAATGAGCAGTTCTTC. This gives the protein CASSQTILTPSSYNEQFF.

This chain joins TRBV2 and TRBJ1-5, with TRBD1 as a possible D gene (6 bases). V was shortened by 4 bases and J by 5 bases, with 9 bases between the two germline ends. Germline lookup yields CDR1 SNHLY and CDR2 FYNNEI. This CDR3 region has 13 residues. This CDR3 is CASSARGDQPQHF. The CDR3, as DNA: TGTGCCAGCAGTGCCAGGGGTGATCAGCCCCAGCATTTT. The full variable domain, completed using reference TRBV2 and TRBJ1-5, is EPEVTQTPSHQVTQMGQEVILRCVPISNHLYFYWYRQILGQKVEFLVSFYNNEISEKSEIFDDQFSVERPDGSNFTLKIRSTKLEDSAMYFCASSARGDQPQHFGDGTRLSIL.

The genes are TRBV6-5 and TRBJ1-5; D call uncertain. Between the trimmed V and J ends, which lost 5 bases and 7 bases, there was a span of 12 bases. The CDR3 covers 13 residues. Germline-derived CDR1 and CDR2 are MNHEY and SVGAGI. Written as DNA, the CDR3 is TGTGCCAGCAGTGATGAGGGATACCAGCCCCAGCATTTT. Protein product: CASSDEGYQPQHF.

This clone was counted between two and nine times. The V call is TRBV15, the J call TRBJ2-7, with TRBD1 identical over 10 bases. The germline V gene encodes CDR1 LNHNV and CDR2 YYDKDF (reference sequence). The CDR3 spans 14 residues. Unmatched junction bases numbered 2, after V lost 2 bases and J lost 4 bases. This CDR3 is CATSRKDRGYEQYF. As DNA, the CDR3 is TGTGCCACCAGCAGAAAGGACAGGGGGTACGAGCAGTACTTC.

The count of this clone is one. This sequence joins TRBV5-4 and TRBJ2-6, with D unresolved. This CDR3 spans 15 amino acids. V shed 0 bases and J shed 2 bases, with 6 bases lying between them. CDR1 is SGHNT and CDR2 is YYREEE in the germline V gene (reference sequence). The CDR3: CASSLGSPGANVLTF. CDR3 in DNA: TGTGCCAGCAGCTTGGGTTCCCCTGGGGCCAACGTCCTGACTTTC.

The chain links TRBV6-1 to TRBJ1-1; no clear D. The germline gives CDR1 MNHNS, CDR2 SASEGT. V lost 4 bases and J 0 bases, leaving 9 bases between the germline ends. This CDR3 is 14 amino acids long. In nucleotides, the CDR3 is TGTGCCAGCAGTGTTCGGGGAGTGAACACTGAAGCTTTCTTT. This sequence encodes CASSVRGVNTEAFF.

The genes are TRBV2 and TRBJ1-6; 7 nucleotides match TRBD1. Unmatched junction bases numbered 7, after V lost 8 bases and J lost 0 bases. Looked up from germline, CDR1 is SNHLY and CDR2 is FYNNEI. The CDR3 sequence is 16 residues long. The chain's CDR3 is CASHRDSNSYNSPLHF. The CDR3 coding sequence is TGTGCCAGCCACCGGGACAGTAACTCCTATAATTCACCCCTCCACTTT.

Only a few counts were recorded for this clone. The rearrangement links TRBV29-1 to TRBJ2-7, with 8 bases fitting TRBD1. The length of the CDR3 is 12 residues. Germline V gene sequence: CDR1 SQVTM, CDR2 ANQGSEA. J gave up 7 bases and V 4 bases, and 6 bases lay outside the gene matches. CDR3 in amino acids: CSVAAGGWEQYF. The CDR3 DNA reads TGCAGCGTTGCCGCAGGGGGCTGGGAGCAGTACTTC.

The CDR3, as DNA: TGTGCCAGCAGCCCCGGACTTACAACGAACACCGGGGAGCTGTTTTTT. It codes for CASSPGLTTNTGELFF. The chain links TRBV9 to TRBJ2-2; D is possibly TRBD2 (5 bases). Germline V gene lookup returns CDR1 SGDLS and CDR2 YYNGEE. CDR3 length equals 16 residues. Trimming shortened V by 4 bases and J by 0 bases, and 13 bases separated the two germline ends.

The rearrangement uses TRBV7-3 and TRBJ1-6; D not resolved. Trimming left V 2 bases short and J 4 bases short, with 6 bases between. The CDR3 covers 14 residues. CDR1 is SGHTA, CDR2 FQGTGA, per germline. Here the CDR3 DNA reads TGTGCCAGCAGCTTATTCGGGTATAATTCACCCCTCCACTTT. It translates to CASSLFGYNSPLHF. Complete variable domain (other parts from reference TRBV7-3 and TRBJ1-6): GAGVSQTPSNKVTEKGKYVELRCDPISGHTALYWYRQSLGQGPEFLIYFQGTGAADDSGLPNDRFFAVRPEGSVSTLKIQRTERGDSAVYLCASSLFGYNSPLHFGNGTRLTVT.

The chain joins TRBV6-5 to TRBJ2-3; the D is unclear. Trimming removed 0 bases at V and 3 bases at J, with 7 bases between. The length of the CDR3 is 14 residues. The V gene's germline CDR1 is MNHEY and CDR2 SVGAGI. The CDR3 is CASSYSGSTDTQYF. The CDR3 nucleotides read TGTGCCAGCAGTTACTCGGGCAGTACAGATACGCAGTATTTT.

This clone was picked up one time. In DNA, the CDR3 is TGTGCCAGCAGCTTGGCGGTGTTTTATGAGCAGTTCTTC. Encoded protein: CASSLAVFYEQFF. The chain is built from TRBV5-8 and TRBJ2-1, with D uncertain. Trimming shortened V by 0 bases and J by 8 bases, and 9 bases separated the two germline ends. Per the germline V gene, CDR1 is SGHTS and CDR2 is YDEGEE. This CDR3 has 13 amino acids.

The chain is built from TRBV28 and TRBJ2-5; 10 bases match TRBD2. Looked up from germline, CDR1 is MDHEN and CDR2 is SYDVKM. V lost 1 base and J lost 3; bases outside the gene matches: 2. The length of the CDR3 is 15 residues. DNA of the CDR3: TGTGCCAGCAGTTTATTCGGACTAGCGGAAGAGACCCAGTACTTC. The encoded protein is CASSLFGLAEETQYF.

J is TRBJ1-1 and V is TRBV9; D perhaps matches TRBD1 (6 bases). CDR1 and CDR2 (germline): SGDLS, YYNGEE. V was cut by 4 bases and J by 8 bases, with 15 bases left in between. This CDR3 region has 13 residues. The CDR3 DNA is TGTGCCAGCAGCCCCGAGGGGGGCGGGGAAGCTTTCTTT. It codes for CASSPEGGGEAFF.

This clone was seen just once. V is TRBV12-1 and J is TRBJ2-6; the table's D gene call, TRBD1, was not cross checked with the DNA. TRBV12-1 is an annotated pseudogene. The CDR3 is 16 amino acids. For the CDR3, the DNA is TGTGCCAGCAGCTTGGTAGGACAAAGTCGGGCCAACGTCCTGACTTTC. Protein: CASSLVGQSRANVLTF.

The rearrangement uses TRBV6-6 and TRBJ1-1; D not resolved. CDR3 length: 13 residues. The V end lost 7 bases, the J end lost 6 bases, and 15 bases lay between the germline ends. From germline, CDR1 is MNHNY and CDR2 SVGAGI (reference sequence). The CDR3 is CASTPPGGAEAFF. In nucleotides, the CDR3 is TGTGCCAGCACCCCCCCTGGTGGCGCTGAAGCTTTCTTT.

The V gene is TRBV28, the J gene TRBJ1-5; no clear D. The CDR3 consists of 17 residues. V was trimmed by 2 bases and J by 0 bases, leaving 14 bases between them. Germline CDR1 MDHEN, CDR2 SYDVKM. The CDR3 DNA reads TGTGCCAGCAGTTTAGCCTCTTACGGGATTAGCAATCAGCCCCAGCATTTT. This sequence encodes CASSLASYGISNQPQHF.

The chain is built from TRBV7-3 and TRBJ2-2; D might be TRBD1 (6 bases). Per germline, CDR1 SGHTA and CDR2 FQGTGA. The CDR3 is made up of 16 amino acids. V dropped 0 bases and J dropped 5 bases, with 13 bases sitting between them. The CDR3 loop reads CASSLTSQGLTGELFF. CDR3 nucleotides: TGTGCCAGCAGCTTAACATCCCAGGGGCTTACCGGGGAGCTGTTTTTT.

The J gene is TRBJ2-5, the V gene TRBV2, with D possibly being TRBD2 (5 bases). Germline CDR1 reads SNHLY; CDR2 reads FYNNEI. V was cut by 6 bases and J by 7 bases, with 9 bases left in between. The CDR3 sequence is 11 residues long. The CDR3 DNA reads TGTGCCAGCAGCTCAGGAGGGACCCAGTACTTC. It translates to CASSSGGTQYF. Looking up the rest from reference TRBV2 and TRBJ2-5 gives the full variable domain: EPEVTQTPSHQVTQMGQEVILRCVPISNHLYFYWYRQILGQKVEFLVSFYNNEISEKSEIFDDQFSVERPDGSNFTLKIRSTKLEDSAMYFCASSSGGTQYFGPGTRLLVL.

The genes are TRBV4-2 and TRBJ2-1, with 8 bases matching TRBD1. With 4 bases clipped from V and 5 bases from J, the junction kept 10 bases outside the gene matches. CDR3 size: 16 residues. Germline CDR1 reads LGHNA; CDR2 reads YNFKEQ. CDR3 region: CASSRLQGELNNEQFF. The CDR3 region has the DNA TGTGCCAGCAGCCGGCTACAGGGGGAACTTAACAATGAGCAGTTCTTC.

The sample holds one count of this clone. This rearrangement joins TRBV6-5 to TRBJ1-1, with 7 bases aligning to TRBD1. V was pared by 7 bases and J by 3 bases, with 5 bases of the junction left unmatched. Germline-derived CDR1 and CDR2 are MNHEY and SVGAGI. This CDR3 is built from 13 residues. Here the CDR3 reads CASNRQGDTEAFF. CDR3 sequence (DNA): TGTGCCAGCAACAGACAGGGAGACACTGAAGCTTTCTTT.

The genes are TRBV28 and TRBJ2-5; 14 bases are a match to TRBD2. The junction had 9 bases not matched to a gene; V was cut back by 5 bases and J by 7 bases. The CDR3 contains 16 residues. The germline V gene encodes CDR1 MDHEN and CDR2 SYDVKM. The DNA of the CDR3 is TGTGCCAGCAGTAAACCGGGACTAGCGGGGGTAGGGACCCAGTACTTC. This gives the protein CASSKPGLAGVGTQYF.

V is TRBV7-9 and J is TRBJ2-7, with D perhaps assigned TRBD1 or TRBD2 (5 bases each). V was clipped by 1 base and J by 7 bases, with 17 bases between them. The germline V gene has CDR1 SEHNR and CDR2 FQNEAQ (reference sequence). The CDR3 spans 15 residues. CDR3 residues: CASSLVGRTWGEQYF. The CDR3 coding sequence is TGTGCCAGCAGCTTAGTGGGGAGAACCTGGGGGGAGCAGTACTTC.